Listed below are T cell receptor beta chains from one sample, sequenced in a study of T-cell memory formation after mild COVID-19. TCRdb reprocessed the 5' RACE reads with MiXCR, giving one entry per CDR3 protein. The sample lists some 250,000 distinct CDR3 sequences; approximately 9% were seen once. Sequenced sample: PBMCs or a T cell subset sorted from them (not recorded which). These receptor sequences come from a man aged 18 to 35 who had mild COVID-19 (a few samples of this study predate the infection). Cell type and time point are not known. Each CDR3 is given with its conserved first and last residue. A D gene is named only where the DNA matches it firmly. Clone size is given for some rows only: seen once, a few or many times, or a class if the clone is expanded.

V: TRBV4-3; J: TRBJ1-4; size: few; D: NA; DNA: TGCGCCAGCAGCCAAGATGACACCCGCTTCCCTAATGAAAAACTGTTTTTT; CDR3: CASSQDDTRFPNEKLFF
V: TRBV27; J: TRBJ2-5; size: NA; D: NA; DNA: TGTGCCAGCAGTATCAGGGTGAGGGAGACCCAGTACTTC; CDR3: CASSIRVRETQYF
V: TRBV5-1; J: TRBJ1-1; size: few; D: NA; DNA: TGCGCCAGCAGCGAACGGGGCTACGAAGCTTTCTTT; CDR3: CASSERGYEAFF
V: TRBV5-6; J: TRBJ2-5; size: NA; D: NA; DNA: TGTGCCAGCAGCTTGTCTCCAGGGCACCAAGAGACCCAGTACTTC; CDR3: CASSLSPGHQETQYF
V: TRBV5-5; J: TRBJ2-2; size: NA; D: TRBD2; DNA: TGTGCCAGCAGCTTGCCTGCGGGAGTCAACACCGGGGAGCTGTTTTTT; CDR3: CASSLPAGVNTGELFF
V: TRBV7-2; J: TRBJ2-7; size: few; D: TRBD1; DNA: TGTGCCAGCAGCTTAGCCGGGACAGGGGGCTTCTACGAGCAGTACTTC; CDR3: CASSLAGTGGFYEQYF
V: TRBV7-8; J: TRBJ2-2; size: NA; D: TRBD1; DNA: TGTGCCAGCAGCCATCCCCGTGAGACAGGGCGAGGGAACACCGGGGAGCTGTTTTTT; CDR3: CASSHPRETGRGNTGELFF
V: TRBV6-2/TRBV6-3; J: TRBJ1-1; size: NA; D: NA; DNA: TGTGCCAGCAGTTACGGTGGCGGTGAAGCTTTCTTT; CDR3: CASSYGGGEAFF
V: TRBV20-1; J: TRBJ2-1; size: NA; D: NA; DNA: TGCAGTGCGCCGAGACCTGGGGCGGGAGAGCAGTTCTTC; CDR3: CSAPRPGAGEQFF
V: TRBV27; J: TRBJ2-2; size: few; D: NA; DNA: TGTGCCAGCACCCCAAGCTCGCTTCCCGGGGAGCTGTTTTTT; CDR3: CASTPSSLPGELFF
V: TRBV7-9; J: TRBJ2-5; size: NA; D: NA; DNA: TGTGCCAGCAGCCCCCCCCCGGGGGTCCGCCAAGAGACCCAGTACTTC; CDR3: CASSPPPGVRQETQYF
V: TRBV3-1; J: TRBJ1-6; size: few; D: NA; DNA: TGTGCCAGCAGCCAAGTCACGGGTGGATCACCCCTCCACTTT; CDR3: CASSQVTGGSPLHF
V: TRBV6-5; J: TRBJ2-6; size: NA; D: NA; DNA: TGTGCCAGCAGTTACGCCTCGGGGGCCAACGTCCTGACTTTC; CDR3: CASSYASGANVLTF
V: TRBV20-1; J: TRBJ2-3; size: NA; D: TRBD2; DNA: TGCAGTGCTCAAATCATAGCGGGGGGAGATAGCACAGATACGCAGTATTTT; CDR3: CSAQIIAGGDSTDTQYF
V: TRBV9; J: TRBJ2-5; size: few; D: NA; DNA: TGTGCCAGCAGCGTAGAGGGAGATCAAGAGACCCAGTACTTC; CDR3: CASSVEGDQETQYF
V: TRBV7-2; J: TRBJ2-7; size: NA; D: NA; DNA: TGTGCCAGCAGCCTAAGGGGGGTCCGCGAGCAGTACTTC; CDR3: CASSLRGVREQYF
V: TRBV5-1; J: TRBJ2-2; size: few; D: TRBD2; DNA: TGCGCCAGCCGGACTAGCCGTGACACCGGGGAGCTGTTTTTT; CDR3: CASRTSRDTGELFF
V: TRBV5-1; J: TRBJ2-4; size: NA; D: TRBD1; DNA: TGCGCCAGCAGCCTAATGACAGGGCAGGGCATTCAGTACTTC; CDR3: CASSLMTGQGIQYF
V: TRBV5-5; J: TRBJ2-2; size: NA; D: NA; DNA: TGTGCCAGCACCTGGGCCGGGTCAGTCAACACCGGGGAGCTGTTTTTT; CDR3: CASTWAGSVNTGELFF
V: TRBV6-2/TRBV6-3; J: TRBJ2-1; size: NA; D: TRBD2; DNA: TGTGCCAGCAGCCCTACTAGCGGGGGGGCGAAGGAGCAGTTCTTC; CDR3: CASSPTSGGAKEQFF
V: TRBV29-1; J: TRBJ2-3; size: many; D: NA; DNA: TGCACCAGTACTGGGGGAGGCACAGATACGCAGTATTTT; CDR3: CTSTGGGTDTQYF
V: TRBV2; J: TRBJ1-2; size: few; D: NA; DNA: TGTGCCAGCCGCGGGGGGGCTCTAGACTATGGCTACACCTTC; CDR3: CASRGGALDYGYTF
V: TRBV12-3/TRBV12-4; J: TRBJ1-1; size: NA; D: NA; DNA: TGTGCCAGCAACTCCGACCCCAGAGATGAAGCTTTCTTT; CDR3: CASNSDPRDEAFF
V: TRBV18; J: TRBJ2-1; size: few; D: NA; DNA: TGTGCCAGCTCACCCCTCGAAATCTACAATGAGCAGTTCTTC; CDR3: CASSPLEIYNEQFF
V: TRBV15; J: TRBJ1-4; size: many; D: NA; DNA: TGTGCCACCAGCAGAGACAGGGCCTGGGATGAAAAACTGTTTTTT; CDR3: CATSRDRAWDEKLFF
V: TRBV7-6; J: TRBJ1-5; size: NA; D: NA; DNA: TGTGCCAGCAGCTCACACACGGGCAGCAATCAGCCCCAGCATTTT; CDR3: CASSSHTGSNQPQHF
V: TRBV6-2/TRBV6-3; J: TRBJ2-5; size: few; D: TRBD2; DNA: TGTGCCAGCAGTGTCCCACTAGCGGGGGTAGAGACCCAGTACTTC; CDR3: CASSVPLAGVETQYF
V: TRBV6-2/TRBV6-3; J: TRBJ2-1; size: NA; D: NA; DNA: TGTGCCAGCAGTTACCTAGAGCCCCCTTTGGGTGAGCAGTTCTTC; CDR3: CASSYLEPPLGEQFF
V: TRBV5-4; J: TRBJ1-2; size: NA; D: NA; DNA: TGTGCCAGCAGCTTGGAGGAGGGAGGCGGCTACACCTTC; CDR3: CASSLEEGGGYTF
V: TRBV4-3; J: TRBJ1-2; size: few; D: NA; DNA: TGCGCCAGCAGCCGTGAGGGGAAGAACTATGGCTACACCTTC; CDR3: CASSREGKNYGYTF
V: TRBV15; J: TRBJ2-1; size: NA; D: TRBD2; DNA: TGTGCCACCAGCGGTAATAGCGGGGGGTCCTACAATGAGCAGTTCTTC; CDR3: CATSGNSGGSYNEQFF
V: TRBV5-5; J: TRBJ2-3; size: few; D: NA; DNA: TGTGCCAGCAGCCGGGACCCCACAGATACGCAGTATTTT; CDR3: CASSRDPTDTQYF
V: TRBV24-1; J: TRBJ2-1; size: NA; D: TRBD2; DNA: TGTGCCACCAGTGAGTCCGGGACTAGCGGGGGGGGAAGGTCGTTCTTC; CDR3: CATSESGTSGGGRSFF
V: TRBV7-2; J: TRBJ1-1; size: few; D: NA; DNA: TGTGCCAGCAGCTCCGGACAGCGTCGGGCTTTCTTT; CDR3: CASSSGQRRAFF
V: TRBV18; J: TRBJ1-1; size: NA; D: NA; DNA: TGTGCCAGCTCACCGCTTGACCGGAATCGGAACACTGAAGCTTTCTTT; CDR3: CASSPLDRNRNTEAFF
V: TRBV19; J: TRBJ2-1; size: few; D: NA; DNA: TGTGCCACAGCCAGGGTTGAGGGCTATGAGCAGTTCTTC; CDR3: CATARVEGYEQFF
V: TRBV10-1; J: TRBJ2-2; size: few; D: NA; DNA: TGCGCCAGCAGTGACTCCGGGGGCGGGGAGCTGTTTTTT; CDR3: CASSDSGGGELFF
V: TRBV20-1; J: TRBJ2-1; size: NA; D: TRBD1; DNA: TGCAGTGCTAGAGGGGACAGGGGAGATGAGCAGTTCTTC; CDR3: CSARGDRGDEQFF
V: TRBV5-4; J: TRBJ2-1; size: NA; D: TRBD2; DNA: TGTGCCAGCAGCTCGGGACTAGCTTCCGGTGAGCAGTTCTTC; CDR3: CASSSGLASGEQFF
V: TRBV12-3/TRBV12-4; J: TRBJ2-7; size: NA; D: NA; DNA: TGTGCCAGCAGTTTCGGCGGATACTACTACGAGCAGTACTTC; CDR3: CASSFGGYYYEQYF
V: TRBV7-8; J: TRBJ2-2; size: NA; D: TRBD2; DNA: TGTGCCAGCAGCCACGGGACTACGAACACCGGGGAGCTGTTTTTT; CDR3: CASSHGTTNTGELFF
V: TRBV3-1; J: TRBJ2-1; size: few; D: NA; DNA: TGTGCCAGCAGCCAAGCGCCTTGGGGGTATGAGCAGTTCTTC; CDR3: CASSQAPWGYEQFF
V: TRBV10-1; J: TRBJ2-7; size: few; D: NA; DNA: TGCGCCAGCAGGGGGGACGAGCAGTACTTC; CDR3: CASRGDEQYF
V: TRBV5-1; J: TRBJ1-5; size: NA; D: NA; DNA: TGCGCCAGCAGCTTGGATGGACAGAACTGGCAGCCCCAGCATTTT; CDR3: CASSLDGQNWQPQHF